A selection of T cell receptor gamma chains follows, all from one sample in a study of Vδ1+ human thymocytes. With CATT, TCRdb re-called clones from the multiplex PCR reads. The repertoire includes around 12,000 gamma-chain clones, more than 35% of them detected once, and roughly 2% sits in the top ten. The sample was Vdelta1+ gamma-delta thymocytes from the thymus. The receptors were gathered from a boy under two years old who had congenital heart surgery. The CDR3 runs from the conserved cysteine through the conserved F or W. Expanded clones are given a class, and other clones once, few, many or no size at all.

clone_size	j_call	v_call	cdr3_nt	cdr3_aa
NA	TRGJ1/TRGJ2	TRGV9	TGTGCCTTGTGGGTCCTAGGGGAATATTATTATAAGAAACTCTTT	CALWVLGEYYYKKLF
NA	TRGJ1/TRGJ2	TRGV4	TGTGCCACCTTGGAATATGAGAAACTATTT	CATLEYEKLF
NA	TRGJP	TRGV9	TGTGCCTTGTGGGGGGTGTTTCTGGAGTTGGGCAAAAAAATCAAGGTATTT	CALWGVFLELGKKIKVF
NA	TRGJ1/TRGJ2	TRGV8	TGTGCCACCTGGGATAGGCTCGATAAGAAACTCTTT	CATWDRLDKKLF
few	TRGJP2	TRGV5	TGTGCCACCTGGGACAAGGGTGATTGGATCAAGACGTTT	CATWDKGDWIKTF
NA	TRGJP2	TRGV9	TGTGCCTTGTGGGAGGTGGGTAGTGATTGGATCAAGACGTTT	CALWEVGSDWIKTF
NA	TRGJ1/TRGJ2	TRGV3	TGTGCCACCTGGGACCCTAAAAAGAAACTCTTT	CATWDPKKKLF
NA	TRGJ1/TRGJ2	TRGV2	TGTGCCCCCCCGCCCCCATCGAATTATTATAAGAAACTCTTT	CAPPPPSNYYKKLF
few	TRGJ1/TRGJ2	TRGV8	TGTGCCACCTGGGATAAATATAAGAAACTCTTT	CATWDKYKKLF
few	TRGJ1/TRGJ2	TRGV9	TGTGCCTTGTGGGAGGTGCTAAGTTATAAGAAACTCTTT	CALWEVLSYKKLF
few	TRGJ1/TRGJ2	TRGV4	TGTGCCACCTGGGATGGGCCGAAGAAACTCTTT	CATWDGPKKLF
few	TRGJ1/TRGJ2	TRGV9	TGTGCCTTGTGTGACTGTATTTATTATAAGAAACTCTTT	CALCDCIYYKKLF
few	TRGJ1/TRGJ2	TRGV9	TGTGCCTTGTGGGAGCCACCTCCTGGTGGCAAGAAACTCTTT	CALWEPPPGGKKLF
NA	TRGJ1/TRGJ2	TRGV5	TGTGCCACCTGGGACCGACTATTGAATTATTATAAGAAACTCTTT	CATWDRLLNYYKKLF
NA	TRGJ1/TRGJ2	TRGV9	TGTGCCTTGTGGGAGGTTTGGAATTATAAGAAACTCTTT	CALWEVWNYKKLF
NA	TRGJ1/TRGJ2	TRGV3	TGTGCCACCTGGGGTTCTAATCCTAAACTCTTT	CATWGSNPKLF
NA	TRGJP2	TRGV9	TGTGCCACCTGGGTGAGTAGTGATTGGATCAAGACGTTT	CATWVSSDWIKTF
NA	TRGJ1/TRGJ2	TRGV9	TGTGCCTTGTGGGAGGTGCACGGGAATTATAAGAAACTCTTT	CALWEVHGNYKKLF
NA	TRGJ1/TRGJ2	TRGV9	TGTGCCTTGTGGGAGGTGACATATTATAAGAAACTCTTT	CALWEVTYYKKLF
few	TRGJP2	TRGV3	TGTGCCACCTGGGACAGGCCGCTGGGCCCCCTTAGTGATTGGATCAAGACGTTT	CATWDRPLGPLSDWIKTF
NA	TRGJ1/TRGJ2	TRGV3	TGTGCCACCTGGGACAGGCCGCAGAAACTCTTT	CATWDRPQKLF
few	TRGJ1/TRGJ2	TRGV9	TGTGCCTTGTGGGGGTATATAGAGGATTATAAGAAACTCTTT	CALWGYIEDYKKLF
few	TRGJ1/TRGJ2	TRGV9	TGTGCCTTGTGGGAGGTGCATCCTTATAAGAAACTCTTT	CALWEVHPYKKLF
few	TRGJ1/TRGJ2	TRGV9	TGTGCCTTGTGGGCCCACGGGAGGGGGAAACTCTTT	CALWAHGRGKLF
few	TRGJ1/TRGJ2	TRGV9	TGTGCCTTGTGGGAGGTGCATAGTTATAAGAAACTCTTT	CALWEVHSYKKLF
few	TRGJP2	TRGV4	TGTGCCACCTGGGATTTCGGTAGTGATTGGATCAAGACGTTT	CATWDFGSDWIKTF
few	TRGJ1/TRGJ2	TRGV4	TGTGCCACCTCATTGGGCACTAAGAAGCTCTTT	CATSLGTKKLF
few	TRGJ1/TRGJ2	TRGV8	TGTGCCACCTGGGATGGAGATTATTATAAGAAACTCTTT	CATWDGDYYKKLF
few	TRGJ1/TRGJ2	TRGV5	TGTGCCACCTGGGACAGTCGTGGGGGGTATTATAAGAAACTCTTT	CATWDSRGGYYKKLF
NA	TRGJ1/TRGJ2	TRGV3	TGTGCCACCTGGGACAGGCGGAATTATTATAAGAAACTCTTT	CATWDRRNYYKKLF
few	TRGJ1/TRGJ2	TRGV9	TGTGCCTTGTGGGAAGTGTTAAATAAGAAACTCTTT	CALWEVLNKKLF
few	TRGJP2	TRGV9	TGTGCCTTGTTGATGTCGTGGATCAAGACGTTT	CALLMSWIKTF
NA	TRGJ1/TRGJ2	TRGV9	TGTGCCTTGTGGGAGATTACCATAAATTATTATAAGAAACTCTTT	CALWEITINYYKKLF
NA	TRGJ1/TRGJ2	TRGV9	TGTGCCTTGTGGGAGGTGAACTTATGTGGGAAACTCTTT	CALWEVNLCGKLF
NA	TRGJ1/TRGJ2	TRGV5	TGTGCCACCTGGGACAGGCCCAGAACAGATTATTATAAGAAACTCTTT	CATWDRPRTDYYKKLF
few	TRGJ1/TRGJ2	TRGV5	TGTGCCACCTGGGACAGGCCCCTAAATTATTATAAGAAACTCTTT	CATWDRPLNYYKKLF
few	TRGJ1/TRGJ2	TRGV4	TGTGCCACCTGGGATGGGCCAGGGAAACTCTTT	CATWDGPGKLF
few	TRGJ1/TRGJ2	TRGV4	TGTGCCACCTGGGATGGGGATTGGGGTTATTATAAGAAACTCTTT	CATWDGDWGYYKKLF
few	TRGJ1/TRGJ2	TRGV9	TGTGCCTTGTGGGAGCCTAGGGGGTATAAGAAACTCTTT	CALWEPRGYKKLF
large	TRGJ1/TRGJ2	TRGV3	TGTGCCACCTGGGACAGGCGGGGTTATAAGAAACTCTTT	CATWDRRGYKKLF
few	TRGJ1/TRGJ2	TRGV9	TGTGCCTTGTGGGAGGCCCACGACGATTATTATAAGAAACTCTTT	CALWEAHDDYYKKLF
few	TRGJ1/TRGJ2	TRGV9	TGTGCCTTGTGGGAGGGTCGGTTGTATTATTATAAGAAACTCTTT	CALWEGRLYYYKKLF
NA	TRGJ1/TRGJ2	TRGV5	TGTGCCACCTGGGCCTTGAATTATTATAAGAAACTCTTT	CATWALNYYKKLF
few	TRGJ1/TRGJ2	TRGV8	TGTGCCACCTGGGTCGGGAGGCATTATAAGAAACTCTTT	CATWVGRHYKKLF
few	TRGJP1	TRGV9	TGTGCCTTGTGGACTGGTTGGTTCAAGATATTT	CALWTGWFKIF
few	TRGJ1/TRGJ2	TRGV4	TGTGCCACCTGGTGGGATTATAAGAAACTCTTT	CATWWDYKKLF
few	TRGJ1/TRGJ2	TRGV9	TGTGCCTTGTGGGAGTACCGTTATAAGAAACTCTTT	CALWEYRYKKLF
NA	TRGJ1/TRGJ2	TRGV9	TGTGCCTTGTGGGAGGTGCCTGGTAAGAAACTCTTT	CALWEVPGKKLF
NA	TRGJ1/TRGJ2	TRGV5	TGTGCCACCAGGGCTGCCGCCCCGAATTATTATAAGAAACTCTTT	CATRAAAPNYYKKLF